This T cell receptor (beta chain) was profiled in a study of T cells after yellow fever vaccination. As TCR cDNA was made by 5'RACE template switching, a universal primer site and UMIs were added. Each CDR3 protein gets one entry after TCRdb re-called the 5' RACE reads with MiXCR. The table lists 250,000 to 350,000 distinct CDR3 sequences, around 10% of them singletons, with about 3.5% in the top ten. Concerning this clonotype: The target antigen is unknown.

The V gene's germline CDR1 is LGHNA and CDR2 YSLEER. This CDR3 is built from 15 residues. Trimming took off 0 bases at V and 6 bases at J, with 12 bases between the two ends. Study-level results: Subsequent to the booster, the majority of primary-vaccination clones reappeared (approximately 95% CD4, 88% CD8). Only a minor proportion of clonotypes was detected across both CD4 and CD8 compartments.

The material was CD4+ T cells sorted from PBMCs, obtained 5 days after the yellow fever booster vaccination. The chain combines TRBV4-3 with TRBJ1-5; no definite D call. The sequence was obtained from a man aged 18 to 30 who received the YFV17D yellow fever vaccine. The CDR3 here is CASSQERYGPQPQHF. CDR3 in DNA: TGCGCCAGCAGCCAAGAACGGTACGGGCCTCAGCCCCAGCATTTT.